These 13 T cell receptor beta chains share one sample of origin, sequenced in a study of cytomegalovirus exposure and HLA in healthy donors. With 60 Vbeta and 13 Jbeta primers, the PCR was carried out. The assay was immunoSEQ multiplex PCR, and TCRdb's table has in-frame clones only and misses some. The sample includes roughly 130,000 clones, around four fifths of them seen just once. Sequencing was carried out using PBMCs. These receptors were obtained from a male donor in good health and CMV-seropositive.

CDR3 DNA sequence: TGTGCCAGCAGCGCTAGGAACCAGGGGCTCGAGACCCAGTACTTC. Translated: CASSARNQGLETQYF. The V call is TRBV2, the J call TRBJ2-5, with a weak D call TRBD1 (6 bases). Per germline, CDR1 SNHLY and CDR2 FYNNEI. The V and J ends lost 6 bases and 5 bases respectively, with 19 bases between them. The CDR3 extends over 15 amino acids.

The chain combines TRBV29-1 with TRBJ2-5; 7 bases are a match to TRBD2. The CDR3 extends over 13 amino acids. Germline V gene lookup returns CDR1 SQVTM and CDR2 ANQGSEA. J gave up 5 bases and V 3 bases, and 6 bases lay outside the gene matches. The CDR3 sequence: CSVEYRGGETQYF. DNA for the CDR3: TGCAGCGTTGAGTATCGGGGAGGGGAGACCCAGTACTTC. The full variable domain, rest sourced from reference TRBV29-1 and TRBJ2-5, is SAVISQKPSRDICQRGTSLTIQCQVDSQVTMMFWYRQQPGQSLTLIATANQGSEATYESGFVIDKFPISRPNLTFSTLTVSNMSPEDSSIYLCSVEYRGGETQYFGPGTRLLVL.

This clone was detected only a few times. The V gene is TRBV20-1, the J gene TRBJ2-1; D not resolved. The CDR3 is 11 amino acids. CDR1 and CDR2 from the germline V gene are DFQATT and SNEGSKA (reference sequence). V lost 5 bases to trimming and J lost 7 bases, with 9 bases between them. In nucleotides, the CDR3 is TGCAGTGCTTCTTTCTCGAATGAGCAGTTCTTC. Translating it yields CSASFSNEQFF.

Of note for this clone: A junction boundary mismatches the germline segment, possibly from a read error. DNA of the CDR3: TGTGCCAGCATCGTCTCTGGGAGGCTGCCTGGGGCCAACGGCCTGACTTTC. Amino acids: CASIVSGRLPGANGLTF. V is TRBV5-4 and J is TRBJ2-6; possibly TRBD2 for D (6 bases). CDR1 and CDR2 from the germline V gene are SGHNT and YYREEE (reference sequence). The CDR3 loop spans 17 amino acids.

The genes are TRBV2 and TRBJ1-5; tentatively, D is TRBD1 (5 bases). Germline V gene lookup returns CDR1 SNHLY and CDR2 FYNNEI. The CDR3 covers 16 residues. The V gene lost 0 bases and the J gene lost 0 bases, with 9 bases spanning the gap. CDR3 coding DNA: TGTGCCAGCAGTGAAGCGGGGCGGTATAGCAATCAGCCCCAGCATTTT. Its translation is CASSEAGRYSNQPQHF.

This chain joins TRBV5-1 and TRBJ2-5, with TRBD2 matching 13 bases. The J call may be in error: the DNA end matches TRBJ2-7 better. The CDR3 is made up of 15 amino acids. Per germline, CDR1 SGHRS and CDR2 YFSETQ. CDR3 region: CASSLGLAGVDEQYF. In DNA form, the CDR3 reads TGCGCCAGCAGCTTAGGACTAGCGGGAGTCGACGAGCAGTACTTC.

The J gene is TRBJ2-5, the V gene TRBV5-6; possible D gene TRBD2, 7 bases. V was cut by 0 bases and J by 6 bases, with 24 bases left in between. This CDR3 spans 18 amino acids. Per the germline V gene, CDR1 is SGHDT and CDR2 is YYEEEE. CDR3 DNA: TGTGCCAGCAGCTTGGTGGGGGGGGCTAGAGGGGACGAACAGACCCAGTACTTC. This sequence encodes CASSLVGGARGDEQTQYF.

The chain joins TRBV27 to TRBJ2-3; D ambiguous. The CDR3 is 13 residues long. The germline V gene encodes CDR1 MNHEY and CDR2 SMNVEV (reference sequence). The V end was cut by 3 bases, the J end by 5 bases, with 9 bases between. CDR3 DNA sequence: TGTGCCAGCAGTTTCCCTGGGCGAGATACGCAGTATTTT. This encodes CASSFPGRDTQYF.

The chain recombines TRBV21-1 with TRBJ2-5; the table's D call, TRBD2, has no DNA check behind it. The DNA end is more similar to TRBJ2-7, so the J call may be wrong. TRBV21-1 is a listed pseudogene. The CDR3 extends over 14 amino acids. The CDR3 DNA follows: TGTGCCAGCAGATATGGGACTAGTGCCTACGAGCAGTACTTC. It specifies CASRYGTSAYEQYF.

The V and J genes are TRBV5-8 and TRBJ2-7; D gene uncertain. Trimming cost V 4 bases and J 0 bases, with 5 bases left between them. Germline CDR1 is SGHTS and CDR2 is YDEGEE. The CDR3 runs to 12 residues. The CDR3 here is CASSPSSYEQYF. The CDR3 nucleotides are TGTGCCAGCAGCCCGAGCTCCTACGAGCAGTACTTC.

V usage is TRBV7-3 and J usage is TRBJ2-1; TRBD2 is a possible D gene (5 bases). With 0 bases removed from V and 5 bases from J, the gap between germline ends came to 5 bases. The germline V gene has CDR1 SGHTA and CDR2 FQGTGA. This CDR3 is built from 13 residues. This chain's CDR3 is CASSLTGDNEQFF. CDR3 nucleotide sequence: TGTGCCAGCAGCTTAACGGGAGACAATGAGCAGTTCTTC.

The chain recombines TRBV11-2 with TRBJ2-7; D may be TRBD2 (5 bases). Trimming cost V 3 bases and J 3 bases, with 12 bases left between them. The CDR3 spans 14 residues. The germline CDR1 and CDR2 sequences are SGHAT and FQNNGV. In nucleotides, the CDR3 is TGTGCCAGCAGCTTTCCACGGGGAAACTACGAGCAGTACTTC. Translation gives CASSFPRGNYEQYF. The variable domain in full, with the rest retrieved from reference TRBV11-2 and TRBJ2-7, is EAGVAQSPRYKIIEKRQSVAFWCNPISGHATLYWYQQILGQGPKLLIQFQNNGVVDDSQLPKDRFSAERLKGVDSTLKIQPAKLEDSAVYLCASSFPRGNYEQYFGPGTRLTVT.

This chain connects TRBV15 to TRBJ2-1, with TRBD2 identical over 10 bases. Trimming took 0 bases from V and 7 from J; bases not matched to a gene: 9. Looked up from germline, CDR1 is LNHNV and CDR2 is YYDKDF (reference sequence). The CDR3 is 17 amino acids. CDR3 in amino acids: CATSRDGIAGGKNEQFF. CDR3 DNA sequence: TGTGCCACCAGCAGAGATGGGATAGCGGGAGGAAAAAATGAGCAGTTCTTC.